The 25 T cell receptor beta chains in this list originate from one sample, sequenced in a study of blood T cell repertoires in COVID-19. Clones were read by immunoSEQ multiplex PCR, and TCRdb kept only the in-frame ones, dropping some. The sample has 120,000 or so clones, more than 65% seen once. The sample comprised peripheral blood. These receptors all come from a human donor in a cohort sampled during active COVID-19.

This chain joins TRBV28 and TRBJ1-2; D gene unclear. Germline V lookup: CDR1 MDHEN, CDR2 SYDVKM. This CDR3 is 13 amino acids long. Trimming pared 3 bases from V and 2 bases from J, leaving 7 bases between. The CDR3: CASSLQVNYGYTF. CDR3 sequence (DNA): TGTGCCAGCAGTTTGCAGGTGAACTATGGCTACACCTTC.

The chain joins TRBV7-6 to TRBJ2-2; 9 nucleotides match TRBD2. V was pared by 1 base and J by 4 bases, with 4 bases of the junction left unmatched. Germline assignment: CDR1 SGHVS and CDR2 FNYEAQ. The CDR3 has 16 residues. In DNA form, the CDR3 reads TGTGCCAGCAGCTTAGGTTCTAGCGGGGTCACCGGGGAGCTGTTTTTT. Translation: CASSLGSSGVTGELFF.

The V gene is TRBV4-3, the J gene TRBJ1-1, with 9 bases fitting TRBD1. The junction had 4 bases not matched to a gene; V was cut back by 3 bases and J by 2 bases. The CDR3 spans 15 residues. Germline V CDR1 and CDR2: LGHNA, YSLEER. The CDR3 region has the DNA TGCGCCAGCAGCCAGGACACAGGGGGCAACACTGAAGCTTTCTTT. This codes for CASSQDTGGNTEAFF.

The J gene is TRBJ1-1, the V gene TRBV19; no reliable D call. Germline V CDR1 and CDR2: LNHDA, SQIVND (reference sequence). Trimming pared 5 bases from V and 1 base from J, leaving 11 bases between. CDR3 length: 14 amino acids. CDR3 sequence: CASSESPGNTEAFF. The CDR3 region has the DNA TGTGCCAGTAGTGAGAGTCCGGGGAACACTGAAGCTTTCTTT.

This clone was detected only a few times. Other DNA sequences in the same sample also yield this CDR3. The chain has TRBV7-3 and TRBJ1-2; D may be TRBD1 (5 bases). Germline V gives CDR1 SGHTA, CDR2 FQGTGA. Trimming took off 0 bases at V and 6 bases at J, with 5 bases between the two ends. The CDR3 runs to 12 residues. CDR3 residues: CASSLTGDGYTF. In DNA form, the CDR3 reads TGTGCCAGCAGCTTAACAGGGGATGGCTACACCTTC.

There are a few counts of this clone. This chain uses TRBV28 with TRBJ1-6; 8 bases are shared with TRBD1. The V segment lost 6 bases and the J segment 7 bases; nucleotides outside the gene matches: 14. Germline values: CDR1 MDHEN, CDR2 SYDVKM. The CDR3 sequence is 17 residues long. The CDR3 region is CASRYTGGLGRNSPLHF. In DNA form, the CDR3 reads TGTGCCAGCAGGTATACAGGGGGATTAGGTCGGAATTCACCCCTCCACTTT.

The rearrangement links TRBV27 to TRBJ2-3; D might be TRBD1 (6 bases). The V and J ends lost 0 bases and 1 base respectively, with 11 bases between them. The CDR3 has 16 amino acids. CDR1 MNHEY and CDR2 SMNVEV come from the germline V gene (reference sequence). The CDR3 protein is CASSLSGQFGTDTQYF. CDR3 bases: TGTGCCAGCAGTTTATCCGGACAGTTCGGCACAGATACGCAGTATTTT.

The table lists this clone with a few counts. The chain links TRBV28 to TRBJ1-5; D is ambiguous. The CDR3 contains 12 residues. V was shortened by 4 bases and J by 3 bases, with 4 bases between the two germline ends. Germline V gene lookup returns CDR1 MDHEN and CDR2 SYDVKM. The CDR3 DNA follows: TGTGCCAGCAGTTCCATCAATCAGCCCCAGCATTTT. Translation: CASSSINQPQHF.

This clone was seen a handful of times. The chain is built from TRBV28 and TRBJ2-5, with TRBD1 matching over 9 bases. Germline V gene lookup returns CDR1 MDHEN and CDR2 SYDVKM. The CDR3 spans 15 residues. V was clipped by 10 bases and J by 10 bases; unmatched bases: 19. The DNA of the CDR3 is TGTGCCATCCCTGACAGGGGGGCCTCCAGATTGAGCCAGTACTTC. Translation: CAIPDRGASRLSQYF.

This clone occurred once. In nucleotides, the CDR3 is TGTGCCAGCTCACCTCTTTATAGTGGCAATCAGCCCCAGCATTTT. Its translation: CASSPLYSGNQPQHF. The V gene is TRBV18, the J gene TRBJ1-5; no clear D. The V and J ends lost 3 bases and 2 bases respectively, with 11 bases between them. The CDR3 contains 15 residues. Germline lookup yields CDR1 KGHSH and CDR2 LQKENI.

This clone has only one observation. The DNA of the CDR3 is TGTGCCACCACAGGGGGCGGGTACGAGCAGTACTTC. This gives the protein CATTGGGYEQYF. The rearrangement uses TRBV6-6 and TRBJ2-7, with 9 nucleotides matching TRBD1. CDR3 length: 12 residues. V lost 10 bases and J lost 4; bases outside the gene matches: 5. Germline CDR1 MNHNY, CDR2 SVGAGI (reference sequence).

V gene TRBV27 combines with J gene TRBJ2-3; no firm D call. Between the trimmed V and J ends, which lost 5 bases and 4 bases, there was a span of 13 bases. The CDR3 runs 14 residues. Per the germline V gene, CDR1 is MNHEY and CDR2 is SMNVEV (reference sequence). The CDR3 DNA sequence: TGTGCCAGCAGTCTGAGCACCCGGGCAGATACGCAGTATTTT. Amino acids: CASSLSTRADTQYF.

In its sample, this clone was seen a few times. This chain links TRBV28 with TRBJ2-2; 7 bases map to TRBD2. Germline values: CDR1 MDHEN, CDR2 SYDVKM. Unmatched junction bases numbered 12, after V lost 3 bases and J lost 5 bases. The CDR3 loop spans 17 amino acids. This CDR3 reads CASSLFAGVQETGELFF. The CDR3 region has the DNA TGTGCCAGCAGTTTGTTTGCGGGAGTACAAGAAACCGGGGAGCTGTTTTTT.

The CDR3 here is CASIQQGRLGTEAFF. In DNA form, the CDR3 reads TGTGCCAGCATCCAACAGGGCAGGTTGGGCACTGAAGCTTTCTTT. The chain is built from TRBV7-3 and TRBJ1-1; weak D call: TRBD1 (6 bases). V lost 7 bases and J lost 4, with 19 bases in between. This CDR3 spans 15 amino acids. CDR1 is SGHTA, CDR2 FQGTGA, per germline.

The rearrangement uses TRBV18 and TRBJ1-1; D might be TRBD1 (5 bases). CDR3 length: 15 residues. Germline lookup yields CDR1 KGHSH and CDR2 LQKENI. Deletions cut 3 bases from V and 1 base from J, with 12 bases between. CDR3 amino acids: CASSPYDSENTEAFF. For the CDR3, the DNA is TGTGCCAGCTCACCTTACGACAGTGAGAACACTGAAGCTTTCTTT.

This clone was picked up many times. The gene calls are TRBV28 and TRBJ2-7; 9 bases agree with TRBD1. Per germline, CDR1 MDHEN and CDR2 SYDVKM. The CDR3 length is 12 residues. J was trimmed by 4 bases and V by 8 bases; bases with no gene match: 3. CDR3 bases: TGTGCCAGCCGGGACAGGGAGTACGAGCAGTACTTC. As protein: CASRDREYEQYF.

The chain carries TRBV24-1 and TRBJ2-5, with 8 bases lining up with TRBD1. V trimming: 7 bases; J trimming: 1 base; junction bases outside the gene matches: 1. In germline, CDR1 is KGHDR, CDR2 SFDVKD. The CDR3 runs 13 residues. The chain's CDR3 is CATRGTGQETQYF. DNA for the CDR3: TGTGCCACCAGAGGGACAGGCCAAGAGACCCAGTACTTC.

This chain connects TRBV28 to TRBJ1-2; 7 nucleotides align to TRBD1. CDR1 and CDR2 from the germline V gene are MDHEN and SYDVKM. The J segment lost 2 bases and the V segment lost 4 bases, leaving 4 bases of the junction unmatched. The CDR3 contains 14 residues. The CDR3 spells CASSSGTANYGYTF. The CDR3 DNA follows: TGTGCCAGCAGTTCCGGGACAGCAAACTATGGCTACACCTTC.

The V and J genes are TRBV2 and TRBJ2-7; 10 bases agree with TRBD1. In germline, CDR1 is SNHLY, CDR2 FYNNEI. The CDR3 runs to 14 residues. Germline trimming cut 6 bases from V and 6 bases from J; bases unmatched to any gene: 8. CDR3 coding DNA: TGTGCCAGCAGCATTGGGACAGGGGTTGGCGAGCAGTACTTC. Protein sequence: CASSIGTGVGEQYF.

V and J are TRBV9 and TRBJ2-5; 9 bases align to TRBD2. The CDR3 runs to 14 residues. Trimming took 4 bases from V and 5 from J; bases not matched to a gene: 6. The germline CDR1 and CDR2 sequences are SGDLS and YYNGEE. The DNA for the CDR3 is TGTGCCAGCAGCATTTCCGGGACTAGCGAGACCCAGTACTTC. Amino acid sequence: CASSISGTSETQYF.

The chain combines TRBV5-6 with TRBJ1-2, with 10 bases fitting TRBD1. With 4 bases clipped from V and 0 bases from J, the junction kept 12 bases outside the gene matches. Germline values: CDR1 SGHDT, CDR2 YYEEEE. This CDR3 comprises 18 residues. The CDR3 DNA reads TGTGCCAGCAGCCCTACGGGACAGGGGCTTGTCGCTAACTATGGCTACACCTTC. Amino acid sequence: CASSPTGQGLVANYGYTF.

This chain links TRBV6-6 with TRBJ1-2; a possible D gene is TRBD1 (6 bases). Looked up from germline, CDR1 is MNHNY and CDR2 is SVGAGI (reference sequence). CDR3 length: 15 amino acids. V gave up 2 bases and J gave up 6 bases, with 16 bases separating them. In nucleotides, the CDR3 is TGTGCCAGCAGTTACCCGCCGGGACAAGGGGATGGCTACACCTTC. This codes for CASSYPPGQGDGYTF.

The chain employs TRBV7-3 and TRBJ2-2; 8 bases fit TRBD1. Looked up from germline, CDR1 is SGHTA and CDR2 is FQGTGA. With V trimmed by 2 bases and J by 6 bases, 5 bases remained unmatched. The CDR3 length is 15 residues. The CDR3 reads CASSLDRGGSGELFF. Here the CDR3 DNA reads TGTGCCAGCAGCTTAGACAGGGGAGGCTCCGGGGAGCTGTTTTTT.

The chain combines TRBV3-1 (or the pseudogene TRBV3-2) with TRBJ1-1; 9 bases agree with TRBD1. The V gene's germline CDR1 is LGHDT and CDR2 YNNKEL (reference sequence). The CDR3 has 15 amino acids. Germline trimming cut 2 bases from V and 4 bases from J; bases unmatched to any gene: 5. Written as DNA, the CDR3 is TGTGCCAGCAGCCAAACAGGGGGCTATGGCACTGAAGCTTTCTTT. This gives the protein CASSQTGGYGTEAFF.

In DNA form, the CDR3 reads TGTGCCAGCAGTAGGGCAGGGTTTTCACCCCTCCACTTT. Amino acid sequence: CASSRAGFSPLHF. The chain uses TRBV13 and TRBJ1-6, with D perhaps TRBD1 (5 bases). This CDR3 region has 13 residues. Germline lookup yields CDR1 PRHDT and CDR2 FYEKMQ (reference sequence). The ends were cut back, 6 bases at V and 9 bases at J, with 12 bases in the middle.